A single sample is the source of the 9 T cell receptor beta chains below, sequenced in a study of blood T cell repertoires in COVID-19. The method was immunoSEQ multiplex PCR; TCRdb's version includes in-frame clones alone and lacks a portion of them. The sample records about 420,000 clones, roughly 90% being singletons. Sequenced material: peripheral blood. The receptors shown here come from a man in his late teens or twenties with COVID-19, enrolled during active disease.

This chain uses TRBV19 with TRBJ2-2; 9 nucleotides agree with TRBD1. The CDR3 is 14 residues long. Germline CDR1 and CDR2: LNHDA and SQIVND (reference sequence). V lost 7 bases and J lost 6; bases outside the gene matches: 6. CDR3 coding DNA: TGTGCCAGTAACCAAGGGACAGGGCCCGGGGAGCTGTTTTTT. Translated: CASNQGTGPGELFF. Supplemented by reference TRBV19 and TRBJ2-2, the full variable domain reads DGGITQSPKYLFRKEGQNVTLSCEQNLNHDAMYWYRQDPGQGLRLIYYSQIVNDFQKGDIAEGYSVSREKKESFPLTVTSAQKNPTAFYLCASNQGTGPGELFFGEGSRLTVL.

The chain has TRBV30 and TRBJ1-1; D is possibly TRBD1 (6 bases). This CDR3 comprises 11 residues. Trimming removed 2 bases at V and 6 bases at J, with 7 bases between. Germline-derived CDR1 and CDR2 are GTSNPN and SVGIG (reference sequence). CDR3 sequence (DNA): TGTGCCTGGAGTAGGGGGTCTGAAGCTTTCTTT. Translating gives CAWSRGSEAFF.

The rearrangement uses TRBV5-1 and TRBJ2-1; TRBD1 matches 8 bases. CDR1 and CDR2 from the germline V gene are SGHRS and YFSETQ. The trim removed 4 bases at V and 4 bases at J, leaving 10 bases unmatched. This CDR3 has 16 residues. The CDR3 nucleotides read TGCGCCAGCAGCATCGGCGACAGGGGTGGTTACAATGAGCAGTTCTTC. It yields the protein CASSIGDRGGYNEQFF.

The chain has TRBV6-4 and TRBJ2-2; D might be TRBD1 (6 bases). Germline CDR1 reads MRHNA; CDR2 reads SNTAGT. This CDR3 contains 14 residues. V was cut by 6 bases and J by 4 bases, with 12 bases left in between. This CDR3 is CASRTTGTTGELFF. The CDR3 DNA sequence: TGTGCCAGCAGAACCACAGGGACCACCGGGGAGCTGTTTTTT.

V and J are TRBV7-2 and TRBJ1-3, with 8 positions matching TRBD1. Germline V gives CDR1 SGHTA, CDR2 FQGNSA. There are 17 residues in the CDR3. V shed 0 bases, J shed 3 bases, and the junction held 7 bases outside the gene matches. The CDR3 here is CASSLAGPGGDGNTIYF. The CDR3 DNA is TGTGCCAGCAGCTTAGCCGGTCCAGGGGGCGATGGAAACACCATATATTTT.

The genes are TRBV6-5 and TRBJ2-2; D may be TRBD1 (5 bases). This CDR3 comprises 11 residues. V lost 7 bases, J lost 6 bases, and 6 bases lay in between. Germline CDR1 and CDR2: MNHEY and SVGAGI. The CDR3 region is CASIGAGELFF. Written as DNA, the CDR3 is TGTGCCAGCATAGGGGCCGGGGAGCTGTTTTTT.

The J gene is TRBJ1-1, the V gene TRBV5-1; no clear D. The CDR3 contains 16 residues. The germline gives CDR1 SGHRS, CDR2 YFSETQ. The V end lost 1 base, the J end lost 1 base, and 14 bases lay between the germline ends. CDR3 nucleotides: TGCGCCAGCAGCTTGAGCGTACCGGCCGGGAACACTGAAGCTTTCTTT. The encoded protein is CASSLSVPAGNTEAFF.

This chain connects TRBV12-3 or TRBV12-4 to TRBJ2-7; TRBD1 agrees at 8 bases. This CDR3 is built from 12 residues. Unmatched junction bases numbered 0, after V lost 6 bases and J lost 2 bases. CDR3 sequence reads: CASRGQAYEQYF. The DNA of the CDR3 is TGTGCCAGCAGGGGACAGGCCTACGAGCAGTACTTC.

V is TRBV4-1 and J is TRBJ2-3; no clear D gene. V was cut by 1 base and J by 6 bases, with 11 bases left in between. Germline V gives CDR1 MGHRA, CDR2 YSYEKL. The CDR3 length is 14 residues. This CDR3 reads CASSQGLSPDTQYF. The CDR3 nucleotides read TGCGCCAGCAGCCAAGGTTTAAGCCCCGATACGCAGTATTTT.